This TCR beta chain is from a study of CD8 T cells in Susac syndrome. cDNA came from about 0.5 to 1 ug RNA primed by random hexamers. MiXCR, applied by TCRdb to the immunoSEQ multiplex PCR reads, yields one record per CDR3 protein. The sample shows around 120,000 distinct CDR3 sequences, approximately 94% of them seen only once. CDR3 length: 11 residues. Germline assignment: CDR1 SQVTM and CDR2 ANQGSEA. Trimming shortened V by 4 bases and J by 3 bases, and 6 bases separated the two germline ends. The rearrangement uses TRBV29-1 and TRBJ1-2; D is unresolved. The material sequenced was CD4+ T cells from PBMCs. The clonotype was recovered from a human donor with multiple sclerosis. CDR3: CSVVQYYGYTF. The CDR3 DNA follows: TGCAGCGTTGTGCAGTACTATGGCTACACCTTC. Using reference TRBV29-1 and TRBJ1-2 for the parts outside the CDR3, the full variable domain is SAVISQKPSRDICQRGTSLTIQCQVDSQVTMMFWYRQQPGQSLTLIATANQGSEATYESGFVIDKFPISRPNLTFSTLTVSNMSPEDSSIYLCSVVQYYGYTFGSGTRLTVV.